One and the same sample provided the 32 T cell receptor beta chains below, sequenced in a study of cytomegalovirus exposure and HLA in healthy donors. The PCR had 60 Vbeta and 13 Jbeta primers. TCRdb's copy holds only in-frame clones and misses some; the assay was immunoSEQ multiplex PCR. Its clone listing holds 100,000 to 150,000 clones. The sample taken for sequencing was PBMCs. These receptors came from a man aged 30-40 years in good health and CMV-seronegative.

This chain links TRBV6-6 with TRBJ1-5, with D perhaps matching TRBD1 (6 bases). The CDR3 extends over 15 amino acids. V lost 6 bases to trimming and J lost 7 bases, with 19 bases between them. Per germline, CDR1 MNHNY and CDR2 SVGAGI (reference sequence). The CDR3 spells CASRSSGGRGQPQHF. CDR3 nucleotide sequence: TGTGCCAGCAGATCCTCCGGGGGGCGAGGACAGCCCCAGCATTTT.

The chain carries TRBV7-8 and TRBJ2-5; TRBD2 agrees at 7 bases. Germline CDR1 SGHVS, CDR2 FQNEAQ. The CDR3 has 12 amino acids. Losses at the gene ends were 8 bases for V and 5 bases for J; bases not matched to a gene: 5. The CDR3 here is CASRTRTETQYF. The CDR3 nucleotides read TGTGCCAGCCGGACTAGAACGGAGACCCAGTACTTC.

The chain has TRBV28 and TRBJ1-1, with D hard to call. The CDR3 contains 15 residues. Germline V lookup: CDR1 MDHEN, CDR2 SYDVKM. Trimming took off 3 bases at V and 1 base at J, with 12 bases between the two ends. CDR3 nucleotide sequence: TGTGCCAGCAGTTTCGTCCAGGCGTCGAACACTGAAGCTTTCTTT. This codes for CASSFVQASNTEAFF.

The CDR3 DNA reads as TGTGCCACCAGCAGAGACCCCGGGACAGGGCTGACCTACGAGCAGTACTTC. The encoded protein is CATSRDPGTGLTYEQYF. This sequence joins TRBV15 and TRBJ2-7; TRBD1 aligns across 9 bases. The CDR3 loop spans 17 amino acids. Germline V gene data show CDR1 as LNHNV and CDR2 as YYDKDF (reference sequence). V lost 0 bases, J lost 2 bases, and 8 bases stayed unmatched.

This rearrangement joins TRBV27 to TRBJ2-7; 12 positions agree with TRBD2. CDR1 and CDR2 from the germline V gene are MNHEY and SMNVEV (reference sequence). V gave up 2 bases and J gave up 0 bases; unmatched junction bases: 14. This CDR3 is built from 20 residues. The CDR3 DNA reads TGTGCCAGCAGTTTAACCCCTGTCCCGGGACTAGCGGGCGGCTCCTACGAGCAGTACTTC. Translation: CASSLTPVPGLAGGSYEQYF.

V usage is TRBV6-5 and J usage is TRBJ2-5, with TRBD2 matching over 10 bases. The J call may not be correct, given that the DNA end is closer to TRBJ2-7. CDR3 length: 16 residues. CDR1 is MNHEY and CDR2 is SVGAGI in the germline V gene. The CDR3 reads CASSSTIGLAVYEQYF. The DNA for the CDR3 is TGTGCCAGCAGTTCTACCATAGGACTAGCGGTCTACGAGCAGTACTTC.

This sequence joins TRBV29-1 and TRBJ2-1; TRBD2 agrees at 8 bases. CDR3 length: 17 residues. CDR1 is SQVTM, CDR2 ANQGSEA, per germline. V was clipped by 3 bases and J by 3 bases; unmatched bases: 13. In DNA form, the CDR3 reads TGCAGCGTTGAGGCCGGCTCCTTTAGCGGGATCTACAATGAGCAGTTCTTC. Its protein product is CSVEAGSFSGIYNEQFF.

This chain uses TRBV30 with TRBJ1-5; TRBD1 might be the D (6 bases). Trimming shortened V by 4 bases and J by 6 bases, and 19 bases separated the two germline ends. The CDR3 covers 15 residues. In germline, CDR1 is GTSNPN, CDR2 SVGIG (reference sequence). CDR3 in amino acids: CAWTTGEGVGQPQHF. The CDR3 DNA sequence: TGTGCCTGGACCACCGGGGAGGGGGTCGGTCAGCCCCAGCATTTT.

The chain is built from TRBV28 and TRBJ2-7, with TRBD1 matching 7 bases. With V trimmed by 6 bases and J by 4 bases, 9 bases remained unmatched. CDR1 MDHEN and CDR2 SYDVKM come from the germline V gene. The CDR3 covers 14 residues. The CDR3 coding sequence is TGTGCCAGCAGCCTGACAGGGTACACGTACGAGCAGTACTTC. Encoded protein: CASSLTGYTYEQYF.

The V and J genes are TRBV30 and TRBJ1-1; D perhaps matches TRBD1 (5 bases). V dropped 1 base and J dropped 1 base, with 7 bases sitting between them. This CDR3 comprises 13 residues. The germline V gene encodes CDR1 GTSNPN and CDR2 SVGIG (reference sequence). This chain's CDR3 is CAWSGQKNTEAFF. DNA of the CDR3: TGTGCCTGGAGTGGACAGAAGAACACTGAAGCTTTCTTT.

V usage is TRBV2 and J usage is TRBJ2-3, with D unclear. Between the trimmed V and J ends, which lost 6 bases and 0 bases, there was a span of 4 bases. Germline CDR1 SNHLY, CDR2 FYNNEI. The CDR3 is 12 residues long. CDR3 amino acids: CASSTSTDTQYF. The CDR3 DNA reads TGTGCCAGCAGCACTAGCACAGATACGCAGTATTTT.

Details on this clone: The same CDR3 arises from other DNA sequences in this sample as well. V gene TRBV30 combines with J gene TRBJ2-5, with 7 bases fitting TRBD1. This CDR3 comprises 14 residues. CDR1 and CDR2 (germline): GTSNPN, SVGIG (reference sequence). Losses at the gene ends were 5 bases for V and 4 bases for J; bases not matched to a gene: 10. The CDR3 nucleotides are TGTGCCTGGTTGAGGACCCCAGGGGGAGAGACCCAGTACTTC. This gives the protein CAWLRTPGGETQYF.

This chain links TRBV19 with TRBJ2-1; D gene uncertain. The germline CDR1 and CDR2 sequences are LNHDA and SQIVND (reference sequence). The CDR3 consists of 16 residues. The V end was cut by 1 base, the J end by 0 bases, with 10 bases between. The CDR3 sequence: CASSIAGYISYNEQFF. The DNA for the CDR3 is TGTGCCAGTAGTATAGCGGGTTATATCTCCTACAATGAGCAGTTCTTC.

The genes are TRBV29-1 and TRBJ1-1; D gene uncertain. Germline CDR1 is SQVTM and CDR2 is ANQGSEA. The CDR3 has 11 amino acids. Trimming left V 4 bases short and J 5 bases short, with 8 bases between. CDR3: CSVARGTEAFF. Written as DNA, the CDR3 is TGCAGCGTTGCTCGCGGGACTGAAGCTTTCTTT.

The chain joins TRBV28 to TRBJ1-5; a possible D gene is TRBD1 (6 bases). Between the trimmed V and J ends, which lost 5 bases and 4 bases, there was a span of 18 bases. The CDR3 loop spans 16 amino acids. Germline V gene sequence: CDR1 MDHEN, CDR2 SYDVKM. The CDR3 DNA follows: TGTGCCAGCAGTACCCCCATCGACAGGAGAAATCAGCCCCAGCATTTT. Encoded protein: CASSTPIDRRNQPQHF.

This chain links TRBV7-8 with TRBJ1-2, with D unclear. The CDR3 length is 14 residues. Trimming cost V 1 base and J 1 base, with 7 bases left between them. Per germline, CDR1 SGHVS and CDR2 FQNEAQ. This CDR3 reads CASSLESLNYGYTF. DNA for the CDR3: TGTGCCAGCAGCTTAGAATCCCTTAACTATGGCTACACCTTC.

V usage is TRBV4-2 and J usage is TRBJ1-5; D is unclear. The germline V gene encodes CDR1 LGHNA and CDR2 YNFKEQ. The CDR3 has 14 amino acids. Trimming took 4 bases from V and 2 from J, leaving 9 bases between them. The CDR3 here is CASSPLLGNQPQHF. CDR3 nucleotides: TGTGCCAGCAGCCCCCTCCTAGGCAATCAGCCCCAGCATTTT.

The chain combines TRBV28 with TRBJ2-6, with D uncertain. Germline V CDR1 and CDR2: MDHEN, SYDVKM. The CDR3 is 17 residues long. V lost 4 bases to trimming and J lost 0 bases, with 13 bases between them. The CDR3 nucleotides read TGTGCCAGCAGTTCCCTAATATCCTTCTCTGGGGCCAACGTCCTGACTTTC. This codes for CASSSLISFSGANVLTF.

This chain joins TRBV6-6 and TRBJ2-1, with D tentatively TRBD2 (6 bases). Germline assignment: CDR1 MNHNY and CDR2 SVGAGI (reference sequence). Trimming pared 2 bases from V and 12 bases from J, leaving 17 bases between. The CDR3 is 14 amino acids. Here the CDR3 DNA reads TGTGCCAGCAGTTACCGGCAGCGACTAGTCGCGCAGTTCTTC. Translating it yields CASSYRQRLVAQFF.

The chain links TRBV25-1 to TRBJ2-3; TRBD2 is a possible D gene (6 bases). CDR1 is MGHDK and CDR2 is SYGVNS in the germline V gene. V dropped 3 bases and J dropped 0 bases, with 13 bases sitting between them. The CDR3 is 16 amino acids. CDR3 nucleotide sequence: TGTGCCAGCAGTGAGCTACGGGGGAGTAGCACAGATACGCAGTATTTT. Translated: CASSELRGSSTDTQYF.

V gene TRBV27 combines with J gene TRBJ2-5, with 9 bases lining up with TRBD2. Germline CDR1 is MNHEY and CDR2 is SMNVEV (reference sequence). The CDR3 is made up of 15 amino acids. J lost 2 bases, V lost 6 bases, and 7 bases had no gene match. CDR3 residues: CASSRLAGSQETQYF. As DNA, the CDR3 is TGTGCCAGCAGCCGGCTAGCGGGGTCTCAAGAGACCCAGTACTTC.

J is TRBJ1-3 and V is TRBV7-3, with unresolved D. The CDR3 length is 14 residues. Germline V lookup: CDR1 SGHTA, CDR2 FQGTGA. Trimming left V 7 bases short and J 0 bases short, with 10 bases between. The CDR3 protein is CASTHRDSGNTIYF. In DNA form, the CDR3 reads TGTGCCAGCACCCACCGGGACTCTGGAAACACCATATATTTT. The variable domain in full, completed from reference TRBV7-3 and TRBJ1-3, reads GAGVSQTPSNKVTEKGKYVELRCDPISGHTALYWYRQSLGQGPEFLIYFQGTGAADDSGLPNDRFFAVRPEGSVSTLKIQRTERGDSAVYLCASTHRDSGNTIYFGEGSWLTVV.

CDR3: CASSFNQGMNTEAFF. The CDR3 region has the DNA TGTGCCAGCAGCTTTAATCAGGGTATGAACACTGAAGCTTTCTTT. V gene TRBV11-2 combines with J gene TRBJ1-1, with a possible D match to TRBD1 (5 bases). Germline-derived CDR1 and CDR2 are SGHAT and FQNNGV. The CDR3 is made up of 15 amino acids. With 3 bases removed from V and 0 bases from J, the gap between germline ends came to 11 bases.

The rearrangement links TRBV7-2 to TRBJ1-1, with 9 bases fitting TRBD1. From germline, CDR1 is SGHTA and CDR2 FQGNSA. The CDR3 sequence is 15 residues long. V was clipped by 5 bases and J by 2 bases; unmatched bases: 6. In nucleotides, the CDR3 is TGTGCCAGCAGCGAACAGGGGGCGCAAAACACTGAAGCTTTCTTT. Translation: CASSEQGAQNTEAFF. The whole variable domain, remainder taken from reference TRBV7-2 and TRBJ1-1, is GAGVSQSPSNKVTEKGKDVELRCDPISGHTALYWYRQSLGQGLEFLIYFQGNSAPDKSGLPSDRFSAERTGGSVSTLTIQRTQQEDSAVYLCASSEQGAQNTEAFFGQGTRLTVV.

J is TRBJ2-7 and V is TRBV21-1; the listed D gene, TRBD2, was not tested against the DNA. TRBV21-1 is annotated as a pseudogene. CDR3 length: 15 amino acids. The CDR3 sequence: CASSKEAGAFYEQYF. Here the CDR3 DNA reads TGTGCCAGCAGCAAAGAGGCGGGAGCTTTCTACGAGCAGTACTTC.

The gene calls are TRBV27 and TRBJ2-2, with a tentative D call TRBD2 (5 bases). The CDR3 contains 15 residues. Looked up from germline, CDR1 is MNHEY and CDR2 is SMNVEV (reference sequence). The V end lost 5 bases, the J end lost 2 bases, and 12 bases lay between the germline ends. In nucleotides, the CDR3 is TGTGCCAGCAGTCCCAGGCGGGTTAACACCGGGGAGCTGTTTTTT. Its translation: CASSPRRVNTGELFF.

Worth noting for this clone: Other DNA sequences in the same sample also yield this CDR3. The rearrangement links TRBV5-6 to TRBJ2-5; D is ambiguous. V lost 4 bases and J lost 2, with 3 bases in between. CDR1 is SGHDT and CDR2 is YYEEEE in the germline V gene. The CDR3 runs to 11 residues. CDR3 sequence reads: CASSLQETQYF. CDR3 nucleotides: TGTGCCAGCAGCCTACAAGAGACCCAGTACTTC.

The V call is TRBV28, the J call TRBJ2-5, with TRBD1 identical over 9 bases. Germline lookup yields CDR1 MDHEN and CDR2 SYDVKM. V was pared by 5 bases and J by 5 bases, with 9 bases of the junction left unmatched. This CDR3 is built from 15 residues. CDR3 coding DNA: TGTGCCAGCAGTACCCGACAGGGGGTAGGGGAGACCCAGTACTTC. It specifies CASSTRQGVGETQYF.

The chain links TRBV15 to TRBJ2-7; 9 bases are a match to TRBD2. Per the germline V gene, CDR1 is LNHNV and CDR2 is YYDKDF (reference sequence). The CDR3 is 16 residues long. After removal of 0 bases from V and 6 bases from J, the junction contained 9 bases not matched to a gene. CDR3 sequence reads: CATSRDGVAGVSEQYF. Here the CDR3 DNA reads TGTGCCACCAGCAGAGATGGAGTAGCGGGAGTATCCGAGCAGTACTTC.

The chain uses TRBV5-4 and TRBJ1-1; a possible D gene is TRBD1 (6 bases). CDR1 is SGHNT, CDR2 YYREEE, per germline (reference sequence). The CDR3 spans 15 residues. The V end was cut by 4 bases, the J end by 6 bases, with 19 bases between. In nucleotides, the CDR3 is TGTGCCAGCAGCCTCGACGCGGGGGGCGCAGCTGAAGCTTTCTTT. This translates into CASSLDAGGAAEAFF. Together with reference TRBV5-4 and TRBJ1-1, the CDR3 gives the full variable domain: ETGVTQSPTHLIKTRGQQVTLRCSSQSGHNTVSWYQQALGQGPQFIFQYYREEENGRGNFPPRFSGLQFPNYSSELNVNALELDDSALYLCASSLDAGGAAEAFFGQGTRLTVV.

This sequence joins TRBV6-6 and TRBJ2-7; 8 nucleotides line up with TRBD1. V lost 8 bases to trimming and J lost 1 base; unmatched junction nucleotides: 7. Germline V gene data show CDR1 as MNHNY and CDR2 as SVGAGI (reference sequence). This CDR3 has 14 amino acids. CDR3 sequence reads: CASVLGQASYEQYF. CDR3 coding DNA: TGTGCCAGCGTGTTGGGACAGGCATCCTACGAGCAGTACTTC.

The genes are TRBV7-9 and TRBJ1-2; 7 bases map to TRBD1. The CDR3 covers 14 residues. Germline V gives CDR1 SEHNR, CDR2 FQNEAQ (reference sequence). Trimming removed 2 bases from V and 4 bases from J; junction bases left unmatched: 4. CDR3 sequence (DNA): TGTGCCAGCAGCTTAACGGCAGGGGGCTATGGCTACACCTTC. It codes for CASSLTAGGYGYTF. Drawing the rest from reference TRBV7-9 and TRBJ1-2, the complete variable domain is DTGVSQNPRHKITKRGQNVTFRCDPISEHNRLYWYRQTLGQGPEFLTYFQNEAQLEKSRLLSDRFSAERPKGSFSTLEIQRTEQGDSAMYLCASSLTAGGYGYTFGSGTRLTVV.